This T cell receptor beta chain derives from a study of cytomegalovirus exposure and HLA in healthy donors. Study-wide findings and caveats: In vitro work confirmed that a few CMV-associated chains recognize CMV antigens. Rarity held for most TCR sequences, but there were some public TCRs that occurred in many donors.

It was the approximately 120-subject validation cohort, separate from the roughly 700-subject first cohort, to which the donors belonged. A note on this clone: What it binds is not known.

The V gene's germline CDR1 is SGHRS and CDR2 YFSETQ. This CDR3 has 14 amino acids. The J segment lost 5 bases and the V segment lost 4 bases, leaving 7 bases of the junction unmatched. Method: immunoSEQ multiplex PCR; TCRdb's copy keeps in-frame clones and lacks some. The table lists 99,000 or so clones, around 83% of them singletons. V usage is TRBV5-1 and J usage is TRBJ1-2; 8 positions agree with TRBD1. This TCR derives from a woman aged 18-35 years in good health and CMV-seropositive. Sequenced sample: PBMCs. The DNA of the CDR3 is TGCGCCAGCAGCCCGGACAGGGAGGAGTATGGCTACACCTTC. It yields the protein CASSPDREEYGYTF.